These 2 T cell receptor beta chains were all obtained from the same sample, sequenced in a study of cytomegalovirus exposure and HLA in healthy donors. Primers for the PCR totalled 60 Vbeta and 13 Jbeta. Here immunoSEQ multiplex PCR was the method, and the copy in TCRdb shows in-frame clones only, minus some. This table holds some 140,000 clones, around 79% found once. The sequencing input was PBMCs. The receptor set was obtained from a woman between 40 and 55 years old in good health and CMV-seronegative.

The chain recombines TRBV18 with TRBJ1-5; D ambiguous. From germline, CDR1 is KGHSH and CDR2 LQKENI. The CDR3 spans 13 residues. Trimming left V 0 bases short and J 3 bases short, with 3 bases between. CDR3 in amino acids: CASSPPANQPQHF. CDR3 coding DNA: TGTGCCAGCTCACCACCGGCCAATCAGCCCCAGCATTTT.

The CDR3 here is CASSESRQGNQPQHF. The CDR3 region has the DNA TGCGCCAGCAGTGAGTCTAGACAGGGGAATCAGCCCCAGCATTTT. This chain uses TRBV10-2 with TRBJ1-5; 8 nucleotides match TRBD1. CDR3 length equals 15 residues. The V gene end was trimmed by 0 bases and the J gene end by 4 bases; junction bases not matched to a gene: 2. The germline gives CDR1 WSHSY, CDR2 SAAADI.